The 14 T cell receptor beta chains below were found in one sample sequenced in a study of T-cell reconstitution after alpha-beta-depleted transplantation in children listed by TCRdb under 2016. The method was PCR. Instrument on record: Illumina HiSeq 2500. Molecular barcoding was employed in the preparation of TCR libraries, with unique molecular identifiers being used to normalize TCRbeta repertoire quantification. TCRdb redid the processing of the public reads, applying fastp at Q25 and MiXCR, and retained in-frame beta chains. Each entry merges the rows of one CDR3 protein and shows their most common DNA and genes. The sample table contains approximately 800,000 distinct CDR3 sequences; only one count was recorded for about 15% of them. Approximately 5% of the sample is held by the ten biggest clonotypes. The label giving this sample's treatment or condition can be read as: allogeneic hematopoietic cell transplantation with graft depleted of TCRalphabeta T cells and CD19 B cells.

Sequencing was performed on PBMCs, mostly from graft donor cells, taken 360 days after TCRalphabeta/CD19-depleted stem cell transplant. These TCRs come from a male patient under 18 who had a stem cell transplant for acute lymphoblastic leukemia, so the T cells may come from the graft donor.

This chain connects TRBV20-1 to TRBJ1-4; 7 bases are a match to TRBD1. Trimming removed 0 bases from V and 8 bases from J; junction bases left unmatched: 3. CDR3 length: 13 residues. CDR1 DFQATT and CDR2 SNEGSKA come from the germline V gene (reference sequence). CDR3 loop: CSARDDREEKLFF. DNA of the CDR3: TGCAGTGCTAGAGATGACAGGGAAGAAAAACTGTTTTTT.

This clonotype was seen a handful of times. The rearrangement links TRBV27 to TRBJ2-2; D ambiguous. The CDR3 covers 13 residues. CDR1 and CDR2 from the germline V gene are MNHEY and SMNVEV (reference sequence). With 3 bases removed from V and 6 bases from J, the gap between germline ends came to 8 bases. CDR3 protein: CASSFSRPGELFF. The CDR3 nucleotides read TGTGCCAGCAGTTTTTCCCGTCCCGGGGAGCTGTTTTTT.

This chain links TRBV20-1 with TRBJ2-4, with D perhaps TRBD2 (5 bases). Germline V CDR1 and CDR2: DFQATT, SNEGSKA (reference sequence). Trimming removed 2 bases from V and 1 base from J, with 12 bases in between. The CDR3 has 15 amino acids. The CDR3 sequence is CSARYEREAKNIQYF. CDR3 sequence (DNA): TGCAGTGCTAGATACGAAAGGGAGGCCAAAAACATTCAGTACTTC.

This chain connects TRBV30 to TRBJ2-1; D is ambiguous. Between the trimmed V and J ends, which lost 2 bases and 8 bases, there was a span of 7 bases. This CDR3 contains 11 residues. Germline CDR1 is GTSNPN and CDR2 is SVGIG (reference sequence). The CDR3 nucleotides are TGTGCCTGGAGTTCTGTATATGAGCAGTTCTTC. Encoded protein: CAWSSVYEQFF.

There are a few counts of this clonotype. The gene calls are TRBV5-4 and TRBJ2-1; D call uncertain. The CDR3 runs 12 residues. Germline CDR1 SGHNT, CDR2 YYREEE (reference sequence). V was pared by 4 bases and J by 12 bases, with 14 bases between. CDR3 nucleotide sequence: TGTGCCAGCAGCCGGGCTTACAACGCGCAGTTCTTC. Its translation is CASSRAYNAQFF. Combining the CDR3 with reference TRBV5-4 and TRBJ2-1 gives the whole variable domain ETGVTQSPTHLIKTRGQQVTLRCSSQSGHNTVSWYQQALGQGPQFIFQYYREEENGRGNFPPRFSGLQFPNYSSELNVNALELDDSALYLCASSRAYNAQFFGPGTRLTVL.

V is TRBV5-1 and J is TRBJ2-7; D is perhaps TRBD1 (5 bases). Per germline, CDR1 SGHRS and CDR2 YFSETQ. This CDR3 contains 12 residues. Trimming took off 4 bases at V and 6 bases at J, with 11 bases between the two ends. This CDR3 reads CASSTQGTEQYF. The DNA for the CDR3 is TGCGCCAGCAGCACCCAGGGTACCGAGCAGTACTTC.

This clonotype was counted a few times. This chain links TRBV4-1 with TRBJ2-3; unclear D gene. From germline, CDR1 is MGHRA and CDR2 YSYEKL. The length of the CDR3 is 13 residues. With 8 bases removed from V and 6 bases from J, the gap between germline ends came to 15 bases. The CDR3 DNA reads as TGCGCCAGCCGCCGAGCGTCGCTTGATACGCAGTATTTT. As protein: CASRRASLDTQYF.

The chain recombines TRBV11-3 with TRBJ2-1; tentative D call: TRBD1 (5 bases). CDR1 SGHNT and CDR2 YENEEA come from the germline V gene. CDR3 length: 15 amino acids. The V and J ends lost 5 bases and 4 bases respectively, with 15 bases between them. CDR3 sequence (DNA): TGTGCCAGCAGCGCAGGGAACCTACCGTACAATGAGCAGTTCTTC. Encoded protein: CASSAGNLPYNEQFF.

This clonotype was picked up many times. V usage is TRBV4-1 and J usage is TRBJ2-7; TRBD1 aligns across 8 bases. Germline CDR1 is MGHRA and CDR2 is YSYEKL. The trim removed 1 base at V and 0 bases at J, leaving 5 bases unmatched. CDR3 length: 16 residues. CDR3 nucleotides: TGCGCCAGCAGCCAAGGTAGAGGGACAGGCTCCTACGAGCAGTACTTC. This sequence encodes CASSQGRGTGSYEQYF.

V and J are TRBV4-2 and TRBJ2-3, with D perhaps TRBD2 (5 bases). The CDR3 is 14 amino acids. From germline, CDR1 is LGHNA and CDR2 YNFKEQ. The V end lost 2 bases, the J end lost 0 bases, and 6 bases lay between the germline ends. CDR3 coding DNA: TGTGCCAGCAGCCAAAAGCGGAGCACAGATACGCAGTATTTT. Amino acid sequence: CASSQKRSTDTQYF.

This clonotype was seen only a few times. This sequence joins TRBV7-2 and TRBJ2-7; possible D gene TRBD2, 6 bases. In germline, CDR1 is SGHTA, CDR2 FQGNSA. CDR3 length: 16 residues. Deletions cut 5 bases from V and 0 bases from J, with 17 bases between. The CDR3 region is CASSHRASANSYEQYF. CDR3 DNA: TGTGCCAGCAGCCACCGGGCTAGCGCCAACTCCTACGAGCAGTACTTC.

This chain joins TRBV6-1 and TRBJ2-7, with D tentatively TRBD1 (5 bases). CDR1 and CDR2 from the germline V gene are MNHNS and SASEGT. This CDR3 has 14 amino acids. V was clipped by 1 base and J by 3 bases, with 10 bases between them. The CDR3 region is CASSEVGQFYEQYF. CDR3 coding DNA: TGTGCCAGCAGTGAAGTGGGGCAATTCTACGAGCAGTACTTC.

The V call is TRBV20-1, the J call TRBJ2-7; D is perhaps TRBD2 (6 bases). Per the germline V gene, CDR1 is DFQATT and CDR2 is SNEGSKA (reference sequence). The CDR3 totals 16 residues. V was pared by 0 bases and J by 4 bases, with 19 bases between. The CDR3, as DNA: TGCAGTGCTAGAGATAGACGGGGCGGGACCTCTTACGAGCAGTACTTC. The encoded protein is CSARDRRGGTSYEQYF.

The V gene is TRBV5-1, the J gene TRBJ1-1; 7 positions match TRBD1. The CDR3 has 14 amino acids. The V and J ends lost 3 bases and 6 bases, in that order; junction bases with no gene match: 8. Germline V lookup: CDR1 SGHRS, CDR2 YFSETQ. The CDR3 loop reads CASSSSGQVAEAFF. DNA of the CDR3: TGCGCCAGCAGCTCATCCGGACAGGTCGCTGAAGCTTTCTTT.